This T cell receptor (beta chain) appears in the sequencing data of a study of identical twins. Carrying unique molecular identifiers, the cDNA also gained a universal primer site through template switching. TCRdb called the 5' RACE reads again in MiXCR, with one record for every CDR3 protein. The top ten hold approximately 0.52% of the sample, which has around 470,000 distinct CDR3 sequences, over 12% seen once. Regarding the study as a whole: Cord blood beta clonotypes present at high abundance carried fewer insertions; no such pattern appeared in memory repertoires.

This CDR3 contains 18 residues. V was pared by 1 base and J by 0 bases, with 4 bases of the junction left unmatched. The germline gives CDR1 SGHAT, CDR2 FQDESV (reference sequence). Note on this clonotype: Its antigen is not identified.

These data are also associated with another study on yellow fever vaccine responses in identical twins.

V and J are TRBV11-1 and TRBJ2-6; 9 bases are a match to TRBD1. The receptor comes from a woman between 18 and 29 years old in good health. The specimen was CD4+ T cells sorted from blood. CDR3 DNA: TGTGCCAGCAGCTTAGTGGGACAGGGTCTCTCTGGGGCCAACGTCCTGACTTTC. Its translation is CASSLVGQGLSGANVLTF.